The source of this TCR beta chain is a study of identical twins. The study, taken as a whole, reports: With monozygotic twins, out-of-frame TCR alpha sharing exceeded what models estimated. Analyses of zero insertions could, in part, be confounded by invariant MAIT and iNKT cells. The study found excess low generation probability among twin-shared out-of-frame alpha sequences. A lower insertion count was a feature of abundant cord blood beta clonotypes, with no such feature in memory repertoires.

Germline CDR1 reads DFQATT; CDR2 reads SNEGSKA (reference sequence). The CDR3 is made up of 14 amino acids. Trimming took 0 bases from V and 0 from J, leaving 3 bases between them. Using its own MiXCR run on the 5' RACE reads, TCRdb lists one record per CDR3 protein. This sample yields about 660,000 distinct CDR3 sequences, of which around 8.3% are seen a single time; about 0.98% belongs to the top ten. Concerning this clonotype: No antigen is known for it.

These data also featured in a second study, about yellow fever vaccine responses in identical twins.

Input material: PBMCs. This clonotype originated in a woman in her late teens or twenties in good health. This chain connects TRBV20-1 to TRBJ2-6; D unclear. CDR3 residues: CSARDLSGANVLTF. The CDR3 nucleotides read TGCAGTGCTAGAGATCTCTCTGGGGCCAACGTCCTGACTTTC.